A single sample gave rise to the 32 T cell receptor beta chains below, sequenced in a study of cytomegalovirus exposure and HLA in healthy donors. 60 Vbeta and 13 Jbeta primers were used in PCR. Data came from immunoSEQ multiplex PCR; TCRdb stores just in-frame clones and leaves some out. The profile shows 140,000 to 150,000 clones, nearly 80% of them singletons. Sample: PBMCs. Receptors originate from a woman under 40 in good health and CMV-seronegative.

Regarding this clone: The junction does not match germline at one end; this may be a read error. V usage is TRBV2 and J usage is TRBJ2-5, with 9 bases lining up with TRBD2. The CDR3 is 15 residues long. Germline V gene lookup returns CDR1 SNHLY and CDR2 FYNNEI. Written as DNA, the CDR3 is TGTGCCGGCAGTGACGCCCGCGGGGGGGCCGGGACCCAGTACTTC. It specifies CAGSDARGGAGTQYF.

The J gene is TRBJ2-7, the V gene TRBV6-5, with D uncertain. This CDR3 contains 13 residues. Trimming removed 2 bases from V and 4 bases from J, with 9 bases in between. The V gene's germline CDR1 is MNHEY and CDR2 SVGAGI. The CDR3 region is CASSYGGEYEQYF. The CDR3 DNA is TGTGCCAGCAGTTACGGCGGAGAATACGAGCAGTACTTC.

The genes are TRBV9 and TRBJ2-3; 8 bases are shared with TRBD2. CDR1 and CDR2 from the germline V gene are SGDLS and YYNGEE. V dropped 0 bases and J dropped 3; count of bases not matched to a gene: 6. This CDR3 is built from 16 residues. The chain's CDR3 is CASSVESGGMTDTQYF. CDR3 coding DNA: TGTGCCAGCAGCGTAGAAAGCGGGGGTATGACAGATACGCAGTATTTT.

V is TRBV5-1 and J is TRBJ1-2, with a tentative D call TRBD1 (5 bases). Germline V gene lookup returns CDR1 SGHRS and CDR2 YFSETQ. CDR3 length: 14 residues. V lost 2 bases, J lost 7 bases, and 15 bases lay in between. CDR3 sequence: CASSFSGQEGGYTF. CDR3 nucleotide sequence: TGCGCCAGCAGCTTTTCGGGGCAGGAGGGTGGCTACACCTTC.

The chain couples TRBV4-1 to TRBJ1-1, with D possibly TRBD1 on 5 matching bases. The CDR3 covers 14 residues. Germline V gene lookup returns CDR1 MGHRA and CDR2 YSYEKL. The V end lost 1 base, the J end lost 0 bases, and 6 bases lay between the germline ends. CDR3: CASSQGQMNTEAFF. The CDR3 DNA sequence: TGCGCCAGCAGCCAAGGACAGATGAACACTGAAGCTTTCTTT.

The rearrangement links TRBV5-1 to TRBJ2-4, with 9 bases matching TRBD1. The germline V gene has CDR1 SGHRS and CDR2 YFSETQ. The CDR3 loop spans 15 amino acids. After removal of 3 bases from V and 6 bases from J, the junction contained 7 bases not matched to a gene. In DNA, the CDR3 is TGCGCCAGCAGCTCTAGGGACAGGGTCTTAAACATTCAGTACTTC. This gives the protein CASSSRDRVLNIQYF.

This clone was seen only a few times. The same CDR3 also results from other DNA sequences found in this sample. The CDR3 region is CASSVLGSSYNEQFF. The CDR3 DNA follows: TGTGCCAGCAGCGTTTTGGGGAGCTCCTACAATGAGCAGTTCTTC. The V gene is TRBV9, the J gene TRBJ2-1; tentatively, D is TRBD2 (5 bases). Trimming shortened V by 2 bases and J by 0 bases, and 9 bases separated the two germline ends. The CDR3 is 15 residues long. The germline V gene encodes CDR1 SGDLS and CDR2 YYNGEE.

The V call is TRBV14, the J call TRBJ1-4, with TRBD1 identical over 8 bases. Germline loops: CDR1 SGHDN, CDR2 FVKESK. This CDR3 is built from 14 residues. V trimming: 6 bases; J trimming: 7 bases; junction bases outside the gene matches: 7. The chain's CDR3 is CASRQGDRGEKLFF. The DNA of the CDR3 is TGTGCCAGCAGACAGGGGGACCGGGGTGAAAAACTGTTTTTT.

The rearrangement uses TRBV27 and TRBJ2-5; no reliable D call. There are 14 residues in the CDR3. Deletions cut 2 bases from V and 4 bases from J, with 11 bases between. Germline V CDR1 and CDR2: MNHEY, SMNVEV (reference sequence). The chain's CDR3 is CASSLTLTGETQYF. The CDR3 coding sequence is TGTGCCAGCAGTTTAACCTTAACGGGAGAGACCCAGTACTTC.

CDR3 sequence reads: CASSLGLAGGRYEQYF. CDR3 sequence (DNA): TGTGCCAGCAGCTTAGGACTAGCGGGGGGGCGTTACGAGCAGTACTTC. The rearrangement joins TRBV11-2 to TRBJ2-7; TRBD2 aligns across 14 bases. V lost 1 base and J lost 4; bases outside the gene matches: 3. This CDR3 has 16 residues. CDR1 is SGHAT and CDR2 is FQNNGV in the germline V gene.

The genes are TRBV11-2 and TRBJ1-2; 9 bases are a match to TRBD1. Germline CDR1 is SGHAT and CDR2 is FQNNGV. The CDR3 has 15 amino acids. J lost 9 bases, V lost 5 bases, and 13 bases had no gene match. The CDR3 coding sequence is TGTGCCAGCAGCATTGGGACAGGGAGTGGGACAAGCTACACCTTC. Residues: CASSIGTGSGTSYTF.

The rearrangement links TRBV9 to TRBJ2-3, with 8 nucleotides matching TRBD2. The CDR3 contains 15 residues. With 7 bases clipped from V and 2 bases from J, the junction kept 9 bases outside the gene matches. CDR1 SGDLS and CDR2 YYNGEE come from the germline V gene. CDR3 in DNA: TGTGCCAGCGGAATGCGGGGGGCCATCACAGATACGCAGTATTTT. Translating gives CASGMRGAITDTQYF.

The rearrangement joins TRBV14 to TRBJ2-3; 7 nucleotides line up with TRBD1. Unmatched junction bases numbered 4, after V lost 2 bases and J lost 5 bases. CDR3 length: 14 residues. Germline CDR1 reads SGHDN; CDR2 reads FVKESK. This CDR3 reads CASSQTGVEDTQYF. The CDR3 bases are TGTGCCAGCAGCCAAACAGGGGTTGAAGATACGCAGTATTTT. The whole variable domain, remainder taken from reference TRBV14 and TRBJ2-3, is EAGVTQFPSHSVIEKGQTVTLRCDPISGHDNLYWYRRVMGKEIKFLLHFVKESKQDESGMPNNRFLAERTGGTYSTLKVQPAELEDSGVYFCASSQTGVEDTQYFGPGTRLTVL.

The V and J genes are TRBV25-1 and TRBJ1-1, with D unresolved. V lost 8 bases, J lost 9 bases, and 13 bases lay in between. The germline gives CDR1 MGHDK, CDR2 SYGVNS. This CDR3 is built from 11 residues. CDR3 protein: CASAQNSKAFF. The CDR3 nucleotides read TGTGCCAGCGCCCAAAACAGCAAAGCTTTCTTT. The variable domain in full, completed from reference TRBV25-1 and TRBJ1-1, reads EADIYQTPRYLVIGTGKKITLECSQTMGHDKMYWYQQDPGMELHLIHYSYGVNSTEKGDLSSESTVSRIRTEHFPLTLESARPSHTSQYLCASAQNSKAFFGQGTRLTVV.

For the CDR3, the DNA is TGTGCCAGCAGCCCAAGCCGACAGGCTGCAACTAATGAAAAACTGTTTTTT. This sequence encodes CASSPSRQAATNEKLFF. The rearrangement links TRBV5-6 to TRBJ1-4; D is possibly TRBD1 (6 bases). The germline CDR1 and CDR2 sequences are SGHDT and YYEEEE. CDR3 length: 17 amino acids. The ends were cut back, 4 bases at V and 0 bases at J, with 16 bases in the middle.

The chain has TRBV27 and TRBJ1-5; 10 bases map to TRBD1. Germline lookup yields CDR1 MNHEY and CDR2 SMNVEV (reference sequence). With V trimmed by 6 bases and J by 4 bases, 3 bases remained unmatched. The CDR3 consists of 14 residues. CDR3 DNA sequence: TGTGCCAGCAGGACAGGGGGCACGAATCAGCCCCAGCATTTT. This codes for CASRTGGTNQPQHF.

The chain couples TRBV5-4 to TRBJ2-1; 7 bases agree with TRBD1. V lost 4 bases and J lost 0; bases outside the gene matches: 4. From germline, CDR1 is SGHNT and CDR2 YYREEE (reference sequence). CDR3 size: 15 residues. The CDR3 reads CASSPTGSSYNEQFF. The CDR3 DNA sequence: TGTGCCAGCAGCCCGACAGGGAGCTCCTACAATGAGCAGTTCTTC.

This clone was observed a few times. The CDR3 protein is CASSSLGFGNTIYF. CDR3 bases: TGTGCCAGCAGTAGCCTCGGGTTTGGAAACACCATATATTTT. The rearrangement links TRBV25-1 to TRBJ1-3; no clear D gene. This CDR3 is 14 amino acids long. Per germline, CDR1 MGHDK and CDR2 SYGVNS. Trimming took 5 bases from V and 3 from J, leaving 11 bases between them.

This chain joins TRBV4-1 and TRBJ1-6, with 8 bases lining up with TRBD1. The germline CDR1 and CDR2 sequences are MGHRA and YSYEKL. With V trimmed by 0 bases and J by 9 bases, 4 bases remained unmatched. This CDR3 has 15 residues. DNA of the CDR3: TGCGCCAGCAGCCAAGAAGACAGGGGCCGTTCACCCCTCCACTTT. Protein sequence: CASSQEDRGRSPLHF.

The gene calls are TRBV27 and TRBJ2-2; 7 bases align to TRBD2. J gave up 2 bases and V 6 bases, and 9 bases lay outside the gene matches. This CDR3 contains 16 residues. CDR1 and CDR2 from the germline V gene are MNHEY and SMNVEV (reference sequence). The CDR3 bases are TGTGCCAGCAGCAAGACCTGGGGACTAAACACCGGGGAGCTGTTTTTT. Translated: CASSKTWGLNTGELFF.

This clone was recorded only once. This chain connects TRBV7-2 to TRBJ2-5; the match to TRBD2 covers 9 bases. The V and J ends lost 6 bases and 1 base, in that order; junction bases with no gene match: 12. This CDR3 is 17 amino acids long. From germline, CDR1 is SGHTA and CDR2 FQGNSA. CDR3 sequence (DNA): TGTGCCAGCAGTCTCCCGGGGGCGGGGGGGCCCCAAGAGACCCAGTACTTC. This encodes CASSLPGAGGPQETQYF.

The V and J genes are TRBV18 and TRBJ1-4; D call uncertain. This CDR3 is built from 19 residues. The germline V and J ends were trimmed by 4 bases and 4 bases, with 25 bases remaining between them. CDR1 is KGHSH, CDR2 LQKENI, per germline. CDR3 bases: TGTGCCAGCTCACGACTGACTCCCCGCGACGGTTTCGGTAATGAAAAACTGTTTTTT. This sequence encodes CASSRLTPRDGFGNEKLFF.

The chain employs TRBV5-1 and TRBJ2-3; the match to TRBD2 covers 10 bases. With 0 bases clipped from V and 2 bases from J, the junction kept 6 bases outside the gene matches. The CDR3 has 17 residues. In germline, CDR1 is SGHRS, CDR2 YFSETQ. CDR3 sequence: CASSLGRLAGNTDTQYF. The CDR3 coding sequence is TGCGCCAGCAGCTTGGGACGACTAGCGGGCAACACAGATACGCAGTATTTT.

This clone came up a few times. The chain has TRBV5-4 and TRBJ2-3; TRBD1 agrees at 10 bases. Trimming took 0 bases from V and 6 from J; bases not matched to a gene: 7. From germline, CDR1 is SGHNT and CDR2 YYREEE (reference sequence). The CDR3 totals 16 residues. The CDR3 reads CASSLALTGGMDTQYF. For the CDR3, the DNA is TGTGCCAGCAGCTTGGCCCTGACAGGGGGCATGGATACGCAGTATTTT.

The rearrangement uses TRBV30 and TRBJ1-2; 7 positions match TRBD1. This CDR3 comprises 13 residues. Germline V gene sequence: CDR1 GTSNPN, CDR2 SVGIG (reference sequence). Trimming removed 7 bases from V and 5 bases from J; junction bases left unmatched: 10. The CDR3 coding sequence is TGTGCCTCCACAGGGGAGCGAGGATATGGCTACACCTTC. Translation gives CASTGERGYGYTF.

The chain has TRBV7-9 and TRBJ2-2; a possible D gene is TRBD2 (6 bases). V was clipped by 6 bases and J by 4 bases, with 21 bases between them. This CDR3 has 17 amino acids. Germline V CDR1 and CDR2: SEHNR, FQNEAQ (reference sequence). This chain's CDR3 is CASRSSGTQGLTGELFF. CDR3 nucleotides: TGTGCCAGCAGATCGTCCGGGACCCAGGGACTCACCGGGGAGCTGTTTTTT.

This clone was detected only a few times. The V call is TRBV7-7, the J call TRBJ2-1, with TRBD2 matching 10 bases. Germline V lookup: CDR1 SSHAT, CDR2 FNYEAQ (reference sequence). V shed 1 base, J shed 4 bases, and the junction held 4 bases outside the gene matches. CDR3 length equals 16 residues. The CDR3 coding sequence is TGTGCCAGCAGCTTAGGCGCTAGCGGGGGTTACAATGAGCAGTTCTTC. Translating gives CASSLGASGGYNEQFF.

V is TRBV11-2 and J is TRBJ2-2, with 8 bases that match TRBD2. This CDR3 has 15 amino acids. V was clipped by 5 bases and J by 6 bases; unmatched bases: 8. CDR1 and CDR2 (germline): SGHAT, FQNNGV. Here the CDR3 DNA reads TGTGCCAGCAGCCCCGGGACTAGAGGATCCGGGGAGCTGTTTTTT. As protein: CASSPGTRGSGELFF.

This chain links TRBV2 with TRBJ2-1; 12 bases align to TRBD1. Germline V gene data show CDR1 as SNHLY and CDR2 as FYNNEI. V was pared by 3 bases and J by 7 bases, with 7 bases of the junction left unmatched. There are 16 residues in the CDR3. The CDR3, as DNA: TGTGCCAGCAGTGAGAAGGGACAGGGGGCGAGGAATGAGCAGTTCTTC. Amino acid sequence: CASSEKGQGARNEQFF.

The gene calls are TRBV29-1 and TRBJ2-1; perhaps TRBD1 as D (6 bases). Deletions cut 6 bases from V and 2 bases from J, with 8 bases between. Germline CDR1 and CDR2: SQVTM and ANQGSEA. CDR3 size: 12 residues. For the CDR3, the DNA is TGCAGCGTCGGACAGCCCTACAATGAGCAGTTCTTC. It encodes CSVGQPYNEQFF.

The chain combines TRBV11-2 with TRBJ1-2; a weak D match, TRBD1 (6 bases). The V and J ends lost 4 bases and 7 bases respectively, with 16 bases between them. The V gene's germline CDR1 is SGHAT and CDR2 FQNNGV. The CDR3 has 14 residues. The CDR3 is CASSSTTGLSGYTF. CDR3 in DNA: TGTGCCAGCAGCTCAACCACAGGGCTCAGTGGCTACACCTTC.

This clone was seen only once. V is TRBV4-1 and J is TRBJ2-1; 9 bases are a match to TRBD1. The CDR3 spans 15 residues. V lost 2 bases to trimming and J lost 7 bases; unmatched junction nucleotides: 6. The V gene's germline CDR1 is MGHRA and CDR2 YSYEKL. The CDR3 sequence: CASSQTGTGSNEQFF. Here the CDR3 DNA reads TGCGCCAGCAGCCAAACCGGGACAGGGAGTAATGAGCAGTTCTTC.